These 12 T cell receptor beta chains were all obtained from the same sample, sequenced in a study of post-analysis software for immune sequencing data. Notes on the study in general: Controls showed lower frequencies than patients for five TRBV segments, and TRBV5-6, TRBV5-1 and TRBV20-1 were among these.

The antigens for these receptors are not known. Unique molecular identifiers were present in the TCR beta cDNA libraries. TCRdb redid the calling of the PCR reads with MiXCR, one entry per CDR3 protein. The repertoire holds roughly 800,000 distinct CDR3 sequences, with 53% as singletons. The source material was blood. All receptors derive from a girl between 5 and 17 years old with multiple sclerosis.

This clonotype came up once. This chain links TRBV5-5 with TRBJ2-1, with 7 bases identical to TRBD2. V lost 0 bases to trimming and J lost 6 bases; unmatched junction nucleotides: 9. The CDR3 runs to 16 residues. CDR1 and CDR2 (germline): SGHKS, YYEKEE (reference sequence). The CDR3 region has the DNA TGTGCCAGCAGCTTGGCCAAGCGGACTAGTATCAATGAGCAGTTCTTC. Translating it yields CASSLAKRTSINEQFF.

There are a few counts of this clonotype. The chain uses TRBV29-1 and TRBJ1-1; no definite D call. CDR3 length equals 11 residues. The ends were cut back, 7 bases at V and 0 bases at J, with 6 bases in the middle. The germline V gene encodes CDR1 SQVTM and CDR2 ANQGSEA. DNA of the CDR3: TGCAGCGGCGTACTGAACACTGAAGCTTTCTTT. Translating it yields CSGVLNTEAFF.

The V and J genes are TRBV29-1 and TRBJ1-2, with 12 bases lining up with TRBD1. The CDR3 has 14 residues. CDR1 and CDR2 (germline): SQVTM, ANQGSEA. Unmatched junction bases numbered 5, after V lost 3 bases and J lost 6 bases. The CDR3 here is CSVDGDRGHHGYTF. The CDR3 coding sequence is TGCAGCGTTGATGGGGACAGGGGGCATCATGGCTACACCTTC. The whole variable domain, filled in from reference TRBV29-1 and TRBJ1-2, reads SAVISQKPSRDICQRGTSLTIQCQVDSQVTMMFWYRQQPGQSLTLIATANQGSEATYESGFVIDKFPISRPNLTFSTLTVSNMSPEDSSIYLCSVDGDRGHHGYTFGSGTRLTVV.

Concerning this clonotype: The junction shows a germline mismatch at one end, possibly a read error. CDR3 in amino acids: CRATLGGREQFF. The CDR3 DNA is TGCAGGGCTACCTTAGGGGGCCGGGAGCAGTTCTTC. The gene calls are TRBV20-1 and TRBJ2-1, with 7 bases matching TRBD1. In germline, CDR1 is DFQATT, CDR2 SNEGSKA (reference sequence). The CDR3 runs 12 residues.

The CDR3: CASGLVRTGYEQYF. CDR3 DNA sequence: TGTGCTAGTGGTTTGGTGCGAACCGGTTACGAGCAGTACTTC. The chain recombines TRBV12-5 with TRBJ2-7; D call uncertain. CDR1 LGHNT and CDR2 FRNRAP come from the germline V gene. Between the trimmed V and J ends, which lost 0 bases and 4 bases, there was a span of 10 bases. This CDR3 has 14 residues.

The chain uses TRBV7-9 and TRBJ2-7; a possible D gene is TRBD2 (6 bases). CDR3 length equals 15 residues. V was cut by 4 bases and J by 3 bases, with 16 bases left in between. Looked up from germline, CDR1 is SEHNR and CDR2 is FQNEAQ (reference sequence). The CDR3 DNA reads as TGTGCCAGCAGCTCCCCGGGCGGGGAGCTCTACGAGCAGTACTTC. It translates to CASSSPGGELYEQYF.

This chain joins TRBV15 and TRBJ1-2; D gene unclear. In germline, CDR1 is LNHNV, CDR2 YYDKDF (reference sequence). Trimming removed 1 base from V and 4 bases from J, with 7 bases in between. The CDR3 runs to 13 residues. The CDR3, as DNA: TGTGCCACCAGCAGAGTTGGGCTCTATGGCTACACCTTC. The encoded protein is CATSRVGLYGYTF.

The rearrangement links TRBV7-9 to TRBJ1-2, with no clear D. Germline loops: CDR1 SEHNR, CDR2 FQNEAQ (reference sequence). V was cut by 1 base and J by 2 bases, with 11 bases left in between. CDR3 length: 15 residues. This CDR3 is CASSLVPEANYGYTF. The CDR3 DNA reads TGTGCCAGCAGCTTAGTTCCCGAGGCAAACTATGGCTACACCTTC.

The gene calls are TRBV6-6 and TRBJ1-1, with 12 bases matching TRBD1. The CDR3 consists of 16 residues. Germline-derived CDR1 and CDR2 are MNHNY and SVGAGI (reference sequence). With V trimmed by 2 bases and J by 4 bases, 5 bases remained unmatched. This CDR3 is CASSYRPGQGATEAFF. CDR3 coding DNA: TGTGCCAGCAGTTACAGACCGGGACAGGGGGCCACTGAAGCTTTCTTT.

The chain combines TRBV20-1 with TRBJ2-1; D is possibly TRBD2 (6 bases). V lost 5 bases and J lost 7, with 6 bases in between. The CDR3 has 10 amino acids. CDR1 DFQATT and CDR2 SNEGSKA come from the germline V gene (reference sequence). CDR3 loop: CSAGGNEQFF. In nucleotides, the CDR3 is TGCAGTGCTGGGGGGAATGAGCAGTTCTTC.

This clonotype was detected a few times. The CDR3 bases are TGTGCCAGCAGCTTAGGCGGACGGAATCAGCCCCAGCATTTT. It encodes CASSLGGRNQPQHF. The chain links TRBV7-8 to TRBJ1-5; unclear D gene. This CDR3 is 14 amino acids long. Germline CDR1 reads SGHVS; CDR2 reads FQNEAQ. Trimming shortened V by 1 base and J by 4 bases, and 8 bases separated the two germline ends.

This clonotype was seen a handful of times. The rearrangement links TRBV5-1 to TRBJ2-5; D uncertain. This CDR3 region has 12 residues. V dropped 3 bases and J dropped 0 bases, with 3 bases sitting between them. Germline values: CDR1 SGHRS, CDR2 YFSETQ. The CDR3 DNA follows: TGCGCCAGCAGCTACCACCAAGAGACCCAGTACTTC. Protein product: CASSYHQETQYF.